This is a list of T cell receptor beta chains from one sample in a study of blood T cell repertoires in COVID-19. Generated by immunoSEQ multiplex PCR, the TCRdb table keeps only in-frame clones and is missing some. The data contain some 80,000 clones, 75% to 90% of them singletons. Input material: peripheral blood. The receptors stem from a human donor in a cohort sampled during active COVID-19. Each CDR3 is given with its conserved first and last residue. The D gene is left open where the match is weak. Some rows have no size entry. The others give once, few or many, or a class for an expanded clone.

j_gene | abundance | d_gene | v_gene | CDR3nt | CDR3aa
TRBJ1-1 | . | TRBD1 | TRBV28 | TGTGCCAGCAGTTTAACGACAACCGGGACAGGGGCCAGGGGTGAAGCTTTCTTT | CASSLTTTGTGARGEAFF
TRBJ1-6 | . | . | TRBV10-3 | TGTGCCATCAGTGCAGGGGTCGGTTCACCCCTCCACTTT | CAISAGVGSPLHF
TRBJ2-3 | . | . | TRBV7-9 | TGTGCCAGCAGCTTCGGACAGACTAGCACAGATACGCAGTATTTT | CASSFGQTSTDTQYF
TRBJ2-1 | . | TRBD1 | TRBV18 | TGTGCCAGCTCACCAGGGACAGGGGGTAAGAATGAGCAGTTCTTC | CASSPGTGGKNEQFF
TRBJ2-1 | . | TRBD2 | TRBV5-4 | TGTGCCAGCAGCTGGGGTAGCGGGAGTTCCTACAATGAGCAGTTCTTC | CASSWGSGSSYNEQFF
TRBJ2-1 | . | TRBD2 | TRBV7-9 | TGTGCCAGCAGCAAACGACTAGCGGGAGGGCCGAGCTCCTACAATGAGCAGTTCTTC | CASSKRLAGGPSSYNEQFF
TRBJ2-1 | . | TRBD2 | TRBV7-2 | TGTGCCAGCAGCGCGGGGGAGGGCCGGTACAATGAGCAGTTCTTC | CASSAGEGRYNEQFF
TRBJ1-4 | . | TRBD1 | TRBV11-2 | TGTGCCAGCAGCTTAGAAATCGGGGGACAGGGTGGCGAAAAACTGTTTTTT | CASSLEIGGQGGEKLFF
TRBJ2-7 | . | TRBD1 | TRBV5-6 | TGTGCCAGCACCCGGACAGGCTACGAGCAGTACTTC | CASTRTGYEQYF
TRBJ2-5 | . | TRBD1 | TRBV5-1 | TGCGCCAGCAGCTTAGACAGGGGAAGACTTCAAGAGACCCAGTACTTC | CASSLDRGRLQETQYF
TRBJ1-1 | . | TRBD1 | TRBV5-6 | TGTGCCAGCAGCTTGGGGACAGGGGACACTGAAGCTTTCTTT | CASSLGTGDTEAFF
TRBJ2-7 | . | TRBD1 | TRBV13 | TGTGCCAGCAGCTGGGGACAGGGCTTCTACGAGCAGTACTTC | CASSWGQGFYEQYF
TRBJ1-6 | . | TRBD1 | TRBV7-6 | TGTGCCAGCAGCTTTTCCGGGACAGGGGATTCACCCCTCCACTTT | CASSFSGTGDSPLHF
TRBJ2-7 | . | . | TRBV7-9 | TGTGCCAGCAGGTCAGGCAGGGCCTCCTACGAGCAGTACTTC | CASRSGRASYEQYF
TRBJ2-3 | . | TRBD2 | TRBV19 | TGTGCCAGTAGTAGCGGGGGGAGCACAGATACGCAGTATTTT | CASSSGGSTDTQYF
TRBJ2-2 | . | TRBD1 | TRBV7-2 | TGTGCCAGCAGCCCCGCTCCCAGTGGGACAGGGGGAAGCACCGGGGAGCTGTTTTTT | CASSPAPSGTGGSTGELFF
TRBJ2-3 | . | . | TRBV5-1 | TGCGCCAGCAGCTTGGAGGGGAGCACAGATACGCAGTATTTT | CASSLEGSTDTQYF
TRBJ1-6 | . | . | TRBV7-9 | TGTGCCAGCAGCTTGTCGGGTCCGCTTAATCCCCTCCACTTT | CASSLSGPLNPLHF
TRBJ1-4 | . | TRBD1 | TRBV4-2 | TGTGCCAGCAGCCCAGAGATAGGACAGGGATTTGAAAAACTGTTTTTT | CASSPEIGQGFEKLFF
TRBJ2-1 | once | TRBD2 | TRBV5-4 | TGTGCCAGCAGCTTGGACGGGAGGAGCTCCTACAATGAGCAGTTCTTC | CASSLDGRSSYNEQFF
TRBJ2-7 | . | . | TRBV6-6 | TGTGCCAGCAGTTACGAAACAGGTGGCGAGCAGTACTTC | CASSYETGGEQYF
TRBJ2-7 | . | . | TRBV27 | TGTGCCAGCAGCACAACCGGGGGATACGAGCAGTACTTC | CASSTTGGYEQYF
TRBJ1-2 | . | TRBD1 | TRBV3-1/TRBV3-2 | TGTGCCAGCCGTGGACAGGGGCTCCTTCGGGGCTACACCTTC | CASRGQGLLRGYTF
TRBJ2-1 | . | . | TRBV15 | TGTGCCACCGAGGGCGCGGCCCACAATGAGCAGTTCTTC | CATEGAAHNEQFF